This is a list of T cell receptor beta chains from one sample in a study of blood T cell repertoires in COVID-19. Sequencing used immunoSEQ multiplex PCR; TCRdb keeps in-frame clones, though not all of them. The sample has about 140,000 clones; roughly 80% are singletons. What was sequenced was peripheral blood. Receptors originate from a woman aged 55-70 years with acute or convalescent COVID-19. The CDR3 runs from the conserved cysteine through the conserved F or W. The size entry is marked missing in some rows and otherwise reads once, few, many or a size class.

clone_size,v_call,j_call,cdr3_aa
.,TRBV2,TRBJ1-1,CASRNPQGITEAFF
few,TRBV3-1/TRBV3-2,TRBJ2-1,CASRSTSGSINEQFF
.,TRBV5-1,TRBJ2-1,CASSFQTNNEQFF
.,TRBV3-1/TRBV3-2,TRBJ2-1,CASSQVSSGRPYNEQFF
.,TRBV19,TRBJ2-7,CASSESAGPLRYF
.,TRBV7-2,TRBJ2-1,CASSLGAGGSYNEQFF
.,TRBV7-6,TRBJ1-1,CASSLREAFF
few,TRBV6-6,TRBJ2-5,CATNRVGQVETQYF
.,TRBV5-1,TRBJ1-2,CASSTSGEGFGGYTF
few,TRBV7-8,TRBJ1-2,CASSLGVNYGYTF
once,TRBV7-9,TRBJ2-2,CASSSGGLANTGELFF
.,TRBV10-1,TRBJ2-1,CASTSGTQGLSYNEQFF
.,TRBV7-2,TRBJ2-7,CASSSGQGNYEQYF
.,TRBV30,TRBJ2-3,CAWKGTSGARDTQYF
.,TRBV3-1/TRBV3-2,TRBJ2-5,CASSHGRVGETQYF
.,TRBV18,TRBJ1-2,CASSQSRGNYGYTF
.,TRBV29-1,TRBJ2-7,CSVEDRVGGRYEQYF
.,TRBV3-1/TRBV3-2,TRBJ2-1,CASSLSAGGYNEQFF
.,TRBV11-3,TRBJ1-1,CASSLDRGGSEAFF
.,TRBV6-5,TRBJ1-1,CASSRQVKPNTEAFF
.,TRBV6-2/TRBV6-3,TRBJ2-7,CASSGTGLYGEQYF
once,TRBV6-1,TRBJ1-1,CASSEGTEYEAFF
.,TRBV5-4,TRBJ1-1,CASSFNGRGNTEAFF
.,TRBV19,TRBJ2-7,CASSTSANSYEQYF
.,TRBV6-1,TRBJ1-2,CASSGNGQGSTNYGYTF
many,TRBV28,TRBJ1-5,CASSLGGTGQPQHF
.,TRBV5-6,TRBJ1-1,CASSSQGRTEAFF
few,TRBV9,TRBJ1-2,CASSVSTGGSGYTF
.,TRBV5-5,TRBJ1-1,CASSRPGQVNTEAFF
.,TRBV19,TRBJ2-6,CASSGHLSSGANVLTF
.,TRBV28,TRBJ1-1,CASTNAGVSEAFF